The clone carrying this T cell receptor beta chain occurred many times. Its cognate antigen is unknown. Unique molecular identifiers were built into the TCRbeta library. In TCRdb, the PCR reads were re-called with MiXCR into one record per CDR3 protein. The data contain 210,000 or so distinct CDR3 sequences, 9.5% to 13% of them singletons. Between the trimmed V and J ends, which lost 0 bases and 2 bases, there was a span of 15 bases. The CDR3 has 17 residues. Germline CDR1 is SGHKS and CDR2 is YYEKEE (reference sequence). The sample originates from a study of T-cell reconstitution after alpha-beta-depleted transplantation in children. Overall study results and limits: By about two months after transplant, alpha-beta T cells reportedly arose from several hundred graft clones that had expanded. Newly made T cells mostly supplied T-cell counts and diversity one year after transplant. At day 60, the high TCRbeta diversity found in some patients originated from recipient T cells and thymic progenitors that had survived.

V gene TRBV5-5 combines with J gene TRBJ1-3; D is perhaps TRBD1 (6 bases). The TCR originated in a child under two years old with acute myeloid leukemia, due to receive a stem cell transplant. The sample was PBMCs, taken before TCRalphabeta/CD19-depleted stem cell transplant. CDR3 region: CASSLAGGAGAGNTIYF. CDR3 nucleotides: TGTGCCAGCAGCTTGGCCGGAGGGGCAGGGGCTGGAAACACCATATATTTT.